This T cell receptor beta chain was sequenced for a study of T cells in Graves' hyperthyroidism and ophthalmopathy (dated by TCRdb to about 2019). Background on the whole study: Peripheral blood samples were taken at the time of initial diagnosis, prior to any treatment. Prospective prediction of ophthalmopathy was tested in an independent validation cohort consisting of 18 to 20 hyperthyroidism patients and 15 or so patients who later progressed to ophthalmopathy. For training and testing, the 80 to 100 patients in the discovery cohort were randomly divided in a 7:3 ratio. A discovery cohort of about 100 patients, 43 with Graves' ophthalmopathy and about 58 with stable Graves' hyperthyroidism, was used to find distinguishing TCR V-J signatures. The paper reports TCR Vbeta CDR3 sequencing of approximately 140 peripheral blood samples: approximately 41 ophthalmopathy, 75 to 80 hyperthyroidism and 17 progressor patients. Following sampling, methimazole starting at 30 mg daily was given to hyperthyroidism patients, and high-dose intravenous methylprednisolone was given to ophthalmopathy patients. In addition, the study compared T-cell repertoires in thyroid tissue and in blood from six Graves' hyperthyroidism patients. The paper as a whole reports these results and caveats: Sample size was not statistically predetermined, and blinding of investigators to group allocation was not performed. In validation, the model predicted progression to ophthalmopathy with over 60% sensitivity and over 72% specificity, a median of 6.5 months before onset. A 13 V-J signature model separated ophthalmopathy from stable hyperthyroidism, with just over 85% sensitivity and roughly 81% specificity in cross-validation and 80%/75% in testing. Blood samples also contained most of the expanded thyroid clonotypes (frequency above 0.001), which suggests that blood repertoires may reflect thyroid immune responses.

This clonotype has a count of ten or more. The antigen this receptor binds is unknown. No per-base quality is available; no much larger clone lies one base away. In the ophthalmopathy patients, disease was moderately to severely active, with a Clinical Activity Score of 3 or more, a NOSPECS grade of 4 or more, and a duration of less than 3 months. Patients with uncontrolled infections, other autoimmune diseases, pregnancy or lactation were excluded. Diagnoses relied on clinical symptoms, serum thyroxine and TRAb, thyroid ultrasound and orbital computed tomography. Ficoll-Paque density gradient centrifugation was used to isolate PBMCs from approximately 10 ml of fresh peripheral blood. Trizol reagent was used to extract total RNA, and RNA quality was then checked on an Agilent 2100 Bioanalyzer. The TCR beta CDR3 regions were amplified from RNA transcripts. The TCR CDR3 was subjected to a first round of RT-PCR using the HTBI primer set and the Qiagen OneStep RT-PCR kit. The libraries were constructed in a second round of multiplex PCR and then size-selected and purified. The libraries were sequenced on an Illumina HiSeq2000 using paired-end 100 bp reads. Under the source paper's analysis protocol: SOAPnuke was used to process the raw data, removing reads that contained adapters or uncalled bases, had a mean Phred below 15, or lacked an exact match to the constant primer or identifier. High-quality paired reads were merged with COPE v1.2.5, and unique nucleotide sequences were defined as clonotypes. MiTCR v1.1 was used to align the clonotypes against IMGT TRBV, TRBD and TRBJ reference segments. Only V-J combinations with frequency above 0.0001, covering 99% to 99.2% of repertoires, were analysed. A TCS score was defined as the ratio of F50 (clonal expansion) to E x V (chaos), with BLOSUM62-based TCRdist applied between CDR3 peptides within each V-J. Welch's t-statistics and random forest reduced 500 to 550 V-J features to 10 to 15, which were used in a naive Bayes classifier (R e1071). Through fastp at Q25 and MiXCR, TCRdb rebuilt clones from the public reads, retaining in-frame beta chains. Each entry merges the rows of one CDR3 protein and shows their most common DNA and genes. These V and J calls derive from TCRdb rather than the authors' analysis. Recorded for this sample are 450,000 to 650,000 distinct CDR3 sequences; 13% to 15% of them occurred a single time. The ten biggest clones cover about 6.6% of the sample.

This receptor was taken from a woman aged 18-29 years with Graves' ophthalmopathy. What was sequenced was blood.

The nucleotides read TGTGCCAGCAGCTTAGGCAGGGGGCCTAACGAGCAGTACTTC. Its amino acids are CASSLGRGPNEQYF. The sequence links TRBV7-8 to TRBJ2-7, and 8 bases in between align with TRBD1. CDR1 and CDR2, per the germline V gene, are SGHVS and FQNEAQ. Its CDR3 holds 14 amino acids, cysteine through phenylalanine. CDR3 DNA is the only sequence kept; it has 42 bases, read in frame from the first base. The junction shows trimming of 1 base on V and 5 bases on J, and the gene matches do not reach 4 bases of it.